What follows is one T cell receptor (beta chain) and its context. Its antigen is not identified. This entry is derived from a study of shared clonotypes between healthy human individuals. Study results and caveats: An anticipated effect of sequencing depth on clonotype sharing among donors was recognized. The sampled material consisted only of blood, and tissue repertoires are likely to differ. Enrolling few donors narrowed the genetic and exposure-history diversity that was represented. Shared clonotypes: about 5% naive CD4, around 3.7% naive CD8, 2.3% memory CD4, about 0.4% memory CD8.

This CDR3 comprises 15 residues. From germline, CDR1 is SEHNR and CDR2 FQNEAQ (reference sequence). V lost 5 bases and J lost 8, with 18 bases in between. Clones were sequenced by immunoSEQ multiplex PCR, and TCRdb holds only the in-frame ones, with some missing. The sample records 2 million to 2.5 million clones, approximately 94% being singletons. This TCR was sampled from a man aged 18 to 30 in good health. The sequenced material came from naive CD4+ T cells sorted from blood. Subset given: CD45RA+ positively selected. The J gene is TRBJ1-4, the V gene TRBV7-9; D ambiguous. CDR3 residues: CASSLDGVSAEKLFF. CDR3 bases: TGTGCCAGCAGCCTAGATGGTGTATCGGCCGAAAAACTGTTTTTT. Complete variable domain (other parts from reference TRBV7-9 and TRBJ1-4): DTGVSQNPRHKITKRGQNVTFRCDPISEHNRLYWYRQTLGQGPEFLTYFQNEAQLEKSRLLSDRFSAERPKGSFSTLEIQRTEQGDSAMYLCASSLDGVSAEKLFFGSGTQLSVL.